What follows describes a single T cell receptor (beta chain). Antigen: not known. This sample is drawn from a study of Ad26.COV2.S vaccination and SARS-CoV-2 variants. At the level of the study: A COV1001 Ad26.COV2.S trial-arm participant provided the sample.

Documented treatment: some 20 received Ad26.COV2.S at low or high dose, single or two shots; roughly five received placebo; per-sample allocation not given. After the first vaccine or placebo injection, samples were drawn on day 63. Spike of the Wuhan-strain SARS-CoV-2 was expressed by an Ad26 vector, which formed the vaccine. Method: immunoSEQ multiplex PCR; TCRdb's copy keeps in-frame clones and lacks some. The sample has 200,000 to 250,000 clones; 88% are singletons. Study results and limitations: Measurements of TCR breadth and depth may have given underestimates of the total T cell responses. CD8+ and CD4+ T cells specific for spike reportedly responded with substantial breadth after vaccination.

Germline V CDR1 and CDR2: ENHRY, SYGVKD. V lost 6 bases and J lost 0, with 13 bases in between. The CDR3 contains 15 residues. This receptor was taken from a person aged 18-65 years who received the Ad26.COV2.S COVID-19 vaccine or a placebo. The chain combines TRBV10-3 with TRBJ2-3; D is perhaps TRBD1 (6 bases). The sample consisted of peripheral blood, taken in a trial of Ad26.COV2.S vaccine versus placebo. CDR3 sequence (DNA): TGTGCCATCAGCACAGGGTTGGGGAGCACAGATACGCAGTATTTT. Translated, it gives CAISTGLGSTDTQYF.